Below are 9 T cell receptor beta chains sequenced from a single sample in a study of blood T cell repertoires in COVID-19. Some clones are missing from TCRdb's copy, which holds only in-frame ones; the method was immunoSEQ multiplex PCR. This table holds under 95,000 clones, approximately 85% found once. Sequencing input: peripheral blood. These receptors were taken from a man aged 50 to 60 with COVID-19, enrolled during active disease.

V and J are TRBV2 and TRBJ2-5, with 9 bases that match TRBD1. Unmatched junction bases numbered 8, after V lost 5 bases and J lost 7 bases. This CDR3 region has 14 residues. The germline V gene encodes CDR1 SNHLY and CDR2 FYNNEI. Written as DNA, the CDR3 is TGTGCCAGCAGTTGGACAGGGGAGGTAGGGACCCAGTACTTC. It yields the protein CASSWTGEVGTQYF.

The CDR3 DNA follows: TGTGCCAGCAGTCCTGGGACTAGCGGGAGTGGGCCCTACGAGCAGTACTTC. Amino acids: CASSPGTSGSGPYEQYF. The chain joins TRBV7-2 to TRBJ2-7, with 14 bases identical to TRBD2. The germline V gene has CDR1 SGHTA and CDR2 FQGNSA. The trim removed 6 bases at V and 2 bases at J, leaving 9 bases unmatched. This CDR3 comprises 17 residues.

The CDR3 sequence: CASSPSTAFEQFF. The DNA of the CDR3 is TGTGCCAGCAGTCCCTCGACAGCTTTTGAGCAGTTCTTC. The chain has TRBV28 and TRBJ2-1; tentatively, D is TRBD1 (5 bases). The CDR3 runs to 13 residues. V was pared by 5 bases and J by 9 bases, with 14 bases between. From germline, CDR1 is MDHEN and CDR2 SYDVKM.

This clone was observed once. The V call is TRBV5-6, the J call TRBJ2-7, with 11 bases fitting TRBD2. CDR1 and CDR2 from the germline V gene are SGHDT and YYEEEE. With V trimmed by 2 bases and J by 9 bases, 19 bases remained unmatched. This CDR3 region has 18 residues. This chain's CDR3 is CASSLGGTTGTSGLGQYF. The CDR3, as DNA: TGTGCCAGCAGCTTAGGCGGGACAACCGGGACTAGCGGTCTCGGGCAGTACTTC.

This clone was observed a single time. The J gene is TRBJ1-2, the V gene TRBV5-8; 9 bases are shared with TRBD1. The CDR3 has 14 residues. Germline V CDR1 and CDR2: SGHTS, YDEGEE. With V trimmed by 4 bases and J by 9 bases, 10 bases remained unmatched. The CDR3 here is CASSTRPGQGSYTF. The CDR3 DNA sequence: TGTGCCAGCAGCACCCGGCCGGGACAGGGAAGCTACACCTTC.

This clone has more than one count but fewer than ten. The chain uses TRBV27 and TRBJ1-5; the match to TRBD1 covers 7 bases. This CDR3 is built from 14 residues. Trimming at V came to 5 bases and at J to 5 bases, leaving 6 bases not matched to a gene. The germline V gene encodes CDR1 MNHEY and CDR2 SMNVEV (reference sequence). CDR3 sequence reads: CASSPDRDHQPQHF. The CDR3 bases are TGTGCCAGCAGTCCAGACAGGGACCATCAGCCCCAGCATTTT.

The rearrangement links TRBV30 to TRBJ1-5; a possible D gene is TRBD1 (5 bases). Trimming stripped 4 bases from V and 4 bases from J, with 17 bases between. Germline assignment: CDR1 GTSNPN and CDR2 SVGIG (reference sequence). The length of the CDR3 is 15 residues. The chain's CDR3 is CAWKGKGLTNQPQHF. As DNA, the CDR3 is TGTGCCTGGAAGGGGAAGGGCTTGACGAATCAGCCCCAGCATTTT.

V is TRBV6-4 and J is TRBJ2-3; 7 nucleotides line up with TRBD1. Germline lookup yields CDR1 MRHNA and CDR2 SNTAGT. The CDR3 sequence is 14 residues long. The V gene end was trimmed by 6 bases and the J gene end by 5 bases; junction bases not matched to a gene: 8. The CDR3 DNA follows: TGTGCCAGCAGAACGGACAGGATGGAAGATACGCAGTATTTT. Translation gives CASRTDRMEDTQYF.

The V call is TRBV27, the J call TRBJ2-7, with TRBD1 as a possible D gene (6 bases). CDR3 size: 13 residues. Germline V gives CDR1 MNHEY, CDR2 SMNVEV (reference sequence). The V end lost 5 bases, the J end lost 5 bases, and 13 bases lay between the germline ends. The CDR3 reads CASSPRQANEQYF. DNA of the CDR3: TGTGCCAGCAGTCCACGACAGGCCAACGAGCAGTACTTC.